This T cell receptor (beta chain) was identified in a study of shared clonotypes between healthy human individuals. Study context: Serving as donors were a couple of women and a few men, whose ages spanned 18 to 49.

Regarding the study as a whole: The naive CD4 repertoires of four donors were compared, and around 5% of clonotypes were shared.

Naive CD8 cells lacked CD45RO, underwent positive selection for CCR7 and left out terminally differentiated effector memory CD45RA+ cells. A word on this clone: Its antigen is as yet unknown.

Sorted-subset replicate PCR reactions were performed with about 200 ng DNA, corresponding to roughly 30,000 T cell genomes. Libraries were prepared by immunoSEQ multiplex PCR; TCRdb keeps only in-frame clonotypes and omits some of them. The table lists about 2 million clones, about 95% of them singletons. This TCR derives from a man between 18 and 29 years old in good health. Sequences were obtained from naive CD8+ T cells sorted from blood.

In DNA form, the CDR3 reads TGCGCCAGCAGCCAAGATCCTGGCTTGACCCGGATCGGCGCTGAAGCTTTCTTT. Translation: CASSQDPGLTRIGAEAFF. This chain connects TRBV4-3 to TRBJ1-1; D not resolved. The CDR3 is 18 residues long. Germline V gene data show CDR1 as LGHNA and CDR2 as YSLEER. V dropped 0 bases and J dropped 6 bases, with 23 bases sitting between them.